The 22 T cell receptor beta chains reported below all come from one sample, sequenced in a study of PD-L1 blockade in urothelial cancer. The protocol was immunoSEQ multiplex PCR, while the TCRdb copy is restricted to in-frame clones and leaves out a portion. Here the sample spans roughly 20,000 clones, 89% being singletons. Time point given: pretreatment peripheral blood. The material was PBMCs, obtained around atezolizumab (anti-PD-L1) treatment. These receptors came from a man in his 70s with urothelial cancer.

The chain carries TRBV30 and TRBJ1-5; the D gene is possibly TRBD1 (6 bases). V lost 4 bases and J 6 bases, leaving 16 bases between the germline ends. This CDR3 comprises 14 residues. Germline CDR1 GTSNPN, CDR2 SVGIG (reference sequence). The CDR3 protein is CAWTQGVEGQPQHF. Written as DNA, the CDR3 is TGTGCCTGGACACAGGGAGTCGAAGGTCAGCCCCAGCATTTT.

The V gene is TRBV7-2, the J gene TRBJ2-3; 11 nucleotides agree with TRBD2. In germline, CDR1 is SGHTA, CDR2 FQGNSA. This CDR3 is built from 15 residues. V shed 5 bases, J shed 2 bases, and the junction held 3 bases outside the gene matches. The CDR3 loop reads CASSILAGDTDTQYF. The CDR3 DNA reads TGTGCCAGCAGCATACTAGCGGGGGACACAGATACGCAGTATTTT.

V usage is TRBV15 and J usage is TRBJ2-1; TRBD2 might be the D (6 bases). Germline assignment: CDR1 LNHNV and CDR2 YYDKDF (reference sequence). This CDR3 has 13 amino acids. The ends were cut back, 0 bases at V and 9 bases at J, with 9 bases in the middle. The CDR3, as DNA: TGTGCCACCAGCAGAGATCGGAGGGGTGAGCAGTTCTTC. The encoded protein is CATSRDRRGEQFF.

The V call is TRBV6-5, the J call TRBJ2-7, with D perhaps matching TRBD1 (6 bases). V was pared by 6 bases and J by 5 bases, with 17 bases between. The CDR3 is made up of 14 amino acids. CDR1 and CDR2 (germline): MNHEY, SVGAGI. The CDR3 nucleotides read TGTGCCAGCAGCCAAACCGGACAGTCTCACGAGCAGTACTTC. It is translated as CASSQTGQSHEQYF.

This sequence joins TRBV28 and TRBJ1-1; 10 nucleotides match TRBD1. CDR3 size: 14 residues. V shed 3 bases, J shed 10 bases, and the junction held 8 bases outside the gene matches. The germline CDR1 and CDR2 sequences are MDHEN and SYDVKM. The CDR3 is CASSFFGTGVSAFF. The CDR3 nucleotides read TGTGCCAGCAGTTTTTTCGGGACAGGGGTCTCAGCTTTCTTT.

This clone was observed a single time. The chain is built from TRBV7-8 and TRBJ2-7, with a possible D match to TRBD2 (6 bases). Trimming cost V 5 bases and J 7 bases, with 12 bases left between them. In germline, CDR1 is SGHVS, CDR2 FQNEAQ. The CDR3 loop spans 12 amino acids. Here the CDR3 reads CASSRGIGEQYF. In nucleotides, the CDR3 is TGTGCCAGCAGCCGGGGGATAGGGGAGCAGTACTTC.

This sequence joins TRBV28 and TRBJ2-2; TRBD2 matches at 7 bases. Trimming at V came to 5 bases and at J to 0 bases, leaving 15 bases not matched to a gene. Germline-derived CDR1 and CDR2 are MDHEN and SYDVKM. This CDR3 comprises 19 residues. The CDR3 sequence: CASSGGGLPLFANTGELFF. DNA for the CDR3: TGTGCCAGCAGTGGGGGGGGACTACCACTGTTCGCGAACACCGGGGAGCTGTTTTTT.

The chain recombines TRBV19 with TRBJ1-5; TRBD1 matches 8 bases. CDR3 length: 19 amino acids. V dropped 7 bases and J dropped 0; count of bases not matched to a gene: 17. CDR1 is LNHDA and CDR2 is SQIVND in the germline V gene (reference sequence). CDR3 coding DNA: TGTGCCAGTAAGGGCAGGGGGCCACCTGGTACGTATAGCAATCAGCCCCAGCATTTT. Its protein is CASKGRGPPGTYSNQPQHF.

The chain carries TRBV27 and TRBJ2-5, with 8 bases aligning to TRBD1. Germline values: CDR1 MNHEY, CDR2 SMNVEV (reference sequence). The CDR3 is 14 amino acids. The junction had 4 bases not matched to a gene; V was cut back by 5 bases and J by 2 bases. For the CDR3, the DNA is TGTGCCAGCAGTCTACGACAGGGGCAAGAGACCCAGTACTTC. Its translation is CASSLRQGQETQYF.

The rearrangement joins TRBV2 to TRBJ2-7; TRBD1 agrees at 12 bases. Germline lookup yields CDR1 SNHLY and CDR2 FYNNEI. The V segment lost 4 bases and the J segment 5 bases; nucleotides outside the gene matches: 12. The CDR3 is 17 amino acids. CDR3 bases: TGTGCCAGCAGTGTGGCCCGACCGGGACAGGGGGCGAACGAGCAGTACTTC. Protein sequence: CASSVARPGQGANEQYF.

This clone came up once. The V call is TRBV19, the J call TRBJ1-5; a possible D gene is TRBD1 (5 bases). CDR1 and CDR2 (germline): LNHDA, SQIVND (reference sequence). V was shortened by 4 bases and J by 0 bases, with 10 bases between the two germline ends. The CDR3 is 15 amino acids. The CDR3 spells CASSTQGNSNQPQHF. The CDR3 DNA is TGTGCCAGTAGTACCCAGGGAAATAGCAATCAGCCCCAGCATTTT. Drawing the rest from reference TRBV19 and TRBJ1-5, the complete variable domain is DGGITQSPKYLFRKEGQNVTLSCEQNLNHDAMYWYRQDPGQGLRLIYYSQIVNDFQKGDIAEGYSVSREKKESFPLTVTSAQKNPTAFYLCASSTQGNSNQPQHFGDGTRLSIL.

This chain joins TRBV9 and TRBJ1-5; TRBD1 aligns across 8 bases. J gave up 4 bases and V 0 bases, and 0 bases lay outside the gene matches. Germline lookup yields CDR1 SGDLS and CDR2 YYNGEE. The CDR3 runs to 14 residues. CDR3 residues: CASSVGTGNQPQHF. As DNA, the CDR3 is TGTGCCAGCAGCGTAGGGACAGGGAATCAGCCCCAGCATTTT. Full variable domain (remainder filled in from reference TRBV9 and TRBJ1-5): DSGVTQTPKHLITATGQRVTLRCSPRSGDLSVYWYQQSLDQGLQFLIQYYNGEERAKGNILERFSAQQFPDLHSELNLSSLELGDSALYFCASSVGTGNQPQHFGDGTRLSIL.

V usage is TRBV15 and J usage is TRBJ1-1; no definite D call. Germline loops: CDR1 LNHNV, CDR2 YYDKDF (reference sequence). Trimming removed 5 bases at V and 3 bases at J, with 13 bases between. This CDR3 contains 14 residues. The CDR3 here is CATSGLSLDTEAFF. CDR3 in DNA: TGTGCCACCAGCGGACTTAGCCTGGACACTGAAGCTTTCTTT.

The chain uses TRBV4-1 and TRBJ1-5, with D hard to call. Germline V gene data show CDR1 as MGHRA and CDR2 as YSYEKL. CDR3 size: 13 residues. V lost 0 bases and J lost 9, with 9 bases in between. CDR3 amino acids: CASSQDGPPPQHF. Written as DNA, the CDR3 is TGCGCCAGCAGCCAAGATGGCCCCCCGCCCCAGCATTTT.

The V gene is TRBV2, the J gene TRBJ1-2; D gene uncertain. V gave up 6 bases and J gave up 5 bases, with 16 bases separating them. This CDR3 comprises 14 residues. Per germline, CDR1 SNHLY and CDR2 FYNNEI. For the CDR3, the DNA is TGTGCCAGCAGCCCGGAGGCAGTGCGGTATGGCTACACCTTC. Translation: CASSPEAVRYGYTF.

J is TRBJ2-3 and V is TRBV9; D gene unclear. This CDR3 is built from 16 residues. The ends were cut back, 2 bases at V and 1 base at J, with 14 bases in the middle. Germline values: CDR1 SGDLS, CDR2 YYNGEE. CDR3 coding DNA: TGTGCCAGCAGCGTCCGAGGCGGAGATGGCACAGATACGCAGTATTTT. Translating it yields CASSVRGGDGTDTQYF.

CDR3 residues: CATSRDLDSNTGELFF. The CDR3 region has the DNA TGTGCCACCAGCAGAGATTTGGACTCTAACACCGGGGAGCTGTTTTTT. The chain employs TRBV15 and TRBJ2-2; D perhaps matches TRBD2 (5 bases). V lost 0 bases and J lost 2, with 10 bases in between. CDR1 LNHNV and CDR2 YYDKDF come from the germline V gene (reference sequence). CDR3 length: 16 amino acids.

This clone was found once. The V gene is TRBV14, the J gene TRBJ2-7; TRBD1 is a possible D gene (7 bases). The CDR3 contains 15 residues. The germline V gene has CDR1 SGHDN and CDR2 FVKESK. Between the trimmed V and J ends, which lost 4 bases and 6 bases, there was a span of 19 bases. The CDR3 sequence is CASSPRTGGGSEQYF. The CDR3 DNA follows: TGTGCCAGCAGCCCCCGGACAGGCGGAGGGTCCGAGCAGTACTTC.

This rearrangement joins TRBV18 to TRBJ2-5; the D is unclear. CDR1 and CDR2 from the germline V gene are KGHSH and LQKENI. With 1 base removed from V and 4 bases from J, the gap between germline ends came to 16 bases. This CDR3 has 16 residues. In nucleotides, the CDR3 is TGTGCCAGCTCACCACTTCGAGGCGGCTTGGGAGAGACCCAGTACTTC. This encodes CASSPLRGGLGETQYF.

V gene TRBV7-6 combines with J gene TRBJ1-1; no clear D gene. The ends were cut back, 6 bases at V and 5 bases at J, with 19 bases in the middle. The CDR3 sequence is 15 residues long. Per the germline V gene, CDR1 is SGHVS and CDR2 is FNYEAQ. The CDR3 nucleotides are TGTGCCAGCAGTAACGGTGTCAGCCCGGGGACTGAAGCTTTCTTT. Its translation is CASSNGVSPGTEAFF.

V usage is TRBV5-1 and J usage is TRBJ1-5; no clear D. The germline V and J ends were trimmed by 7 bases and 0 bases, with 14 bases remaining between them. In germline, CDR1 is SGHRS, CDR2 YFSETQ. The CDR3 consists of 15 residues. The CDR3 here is CASSREGVSNQPQHF. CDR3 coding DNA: TGCGCCAGCTCGAGGGAGGGTGTTAGCAATCAGCCCCAGCATTTT.

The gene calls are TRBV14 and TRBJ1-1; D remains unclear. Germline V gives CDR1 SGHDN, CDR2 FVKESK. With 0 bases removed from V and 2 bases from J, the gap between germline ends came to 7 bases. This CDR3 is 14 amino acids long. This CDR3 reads CASSQDTVNTEAFF. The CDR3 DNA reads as TGTGCCAGCAGCCAAGACACAGTTAACACTGAAGCTTTCTTT.